A selection of T cell receptor beta chains follows, all from one sample in a study of cytomegalovirus exposure and HLA in healthy donors. The table came from immunoSEQ multiplex PCR; TCRdb's copy has only in-frame clones and leaves some out. The sample includes under 250,000 clones, approximately 82% of them seen just once. Source material: PBMCs. These receptors were collected from a woman between 18 and 29 years old in good health and CMV-seronegative. Both conserved end residues are part of each CDR3. D genes are given only for firm matches. Clone size, where shown, is once, few, many, or a class for clones that have expanded.

CDR3	DNA	D	J	V	size
CASSLPRGQYEQYF	TGTGCCAGCAGTTTACCGCGGGGGCAGTACGAGCAGTACTTC	.	TRBJ2-7	TRBV28	.
CSAESGEQYF	TGCAGTGCCGAGAGCGGCGAGCAGTACTTC	.	TRBJ2-7	TRBV20-1	.
CASIPGASPLHF	TGTGCCAGTATCCCAGGAGCTTCACCCCTCCACTTT	.	TRBJ1-6	TRBV19	.
CASSLWSLNTEAFF	TGTGCCAGCAGCCTATGGTCCTTGAACACTGAAGCTTTCTTT	.	TRBJ1-1	TRBV7-2	.
CASSLTVQDGNTEAFF	TGTGCCAGCAGCTTAACGGTGCAGGACGGGAACACTGAAGCTTTCTTT	.	TRBJ1-1	TRBV7-3	.
CASSRTGREINEQFF	TGTGCCAGCAGCCGGACAGGCCGGGAGATCAATGAGCAGTTCTTC	.	TRBJ2-1	TRBV11-2	.
CASSEADRASSYNSPLHF	TGTGCCAGCAGCGAAGCCGACAGGGCGAGCTCCTATAATTCACCCCTCCACTTT	TRBD1	TRBJ1-6	TRBV5-6	.
CAIRPSLGGVVGDGYTF	TGTGCCATCAGGCCTTCCCTCGGCGGGGTAGTCGGGGATGGCTACACCTTC	.	TRBJ1-2	TRBV10-3	.
CASSLDRISTYGYTF	TGTGCCAGCAGCTTAGATCGTATCAGTACCTATGGCTACACCTTC	.	TRBJ1-2	TRBV11-2	.
CASSLRESNEQFF	TGTGCCAGCAGCCTCAGAGAGTCTAATGAGCAGTTCTTC	.	TRBJ2-1	TRBV7-2	.
CATSGMTGGGNQPQHF	TGTGCCACCAGCGGGATGACAGGGGGAGGCAATCAGCCCCAGCATTTT	TRBD1	TRBJ1-5	TRBV15	.
CASSDGDSFYEQYF	TGTGCCAGCAGTGACGGGGACAGCTTCTACGAGCAGTACTTC	TRBD1	TRBJ2-7	TRBV2	.
CASREAAGLSYTF	TGCGCCAGCAGGGAGGCGGCGGGTCTGAGCTACACCTTC	.	TRBJ1-2	TRBV5-1	.
CASSPPGTNYGYTF	TGTGCCAGCAGTCCCCCGGGGACCAACTATGGCTACACCTTC	.	TRBJ1-2	TRBV27	.
CASSPEGQNLHF	TGTGCCAGCAGCCCCGAAGGGCAGAACCTCCACTTT	.	TRBJ1-6	TRBV7-9	few
CASSSPRTDEEQYF	TGTGCCAGCAGCTCCCCCCGTACAGACGAGGAGCAGTACTTC	.	TRBJ2-7	TRBV5-4	.
CASSSTGTGGPGELFF	TGTGCCAGCAGCTCAACCGGGACAGGGGGCCCCGGGGAGCTGTTTTTT	TRBD1	TRBJ2-2	TRBV7-8	.
CASSPPVPQHF	TGCGCCAGCAGCCCCCCGGTGCCCCAGCATTTT	.	TRBJ1-5	TRBV4-1	.
CASSTPPQGKNGYTF	TGTGCCAGTAGTACGCCGCCACAGGGGAAGAATGGCTACACCTTC	TRBD1	TRBJ1-2	TRBV19	.
CATRLGGGNQPQHF	TGTGCCACCCGACTGGGCGGCGGCAATCAGCCCCAGCATTTT	.	TRBJ1-5	TRBV10-3	.
CASSVEGRGNTEAFF	TGTGCCAGCAGCGTAGAGGGCAGGGGGAACACTGAAGCTTTCTTT	.	TRBJ1-1	TRBV9	.
CASSPGNYGYTF	TGTGCCAGCAGCCCGGGGAACTATGGCTACACCTTC	.	TRBJ1-2	TRBV7-9	.
CAWSVQELNSPLHF	TGTGCCTGGAGTGTTCAGGAGTTAAATTCACCCCTCCACTTT	.	TRBJ1-6	TRBV30	.
CASMVTWGSYEQYF	TGTGCCAGCATGGTAACTTGGGGGTCCTACGAGCAGTACTTC	.	TRBJ2-7	TRBV2	.
CASSFTPSSGDPRETQYF	TGTGCCAGCAGCTTCACCCCGAGTAGCGGGGACCCCCGGGAGACCCAGTACTTC	TRBD2	TRBJ2-5	TRBV7-8	.
CAWSPLGGGNQPQHF	TGTGCCTGGAGCCCCTTGGGGGGAGGCAATCAGCCCCAGCATTTT	.	TRBJ1-5	TRBV30	few
CASSLPNSPLYVFF	TGTGCCAGCAGTCTACCCAATTCCCCCCTTTACGTTTTCTTT	.	TRBJ1-1	TRBV28	.
CASSGGTGVLSGANVLTF	TGCGCCAGCAGCGGGGGGACAGGGGTCCTCTCTGGGGCCAACGTCCTGACTTTC	TRBD1	TRBJ2-6	TRBV5-1	.
CASSRRDRPYEQYF	TGTGCCAGCAGCCGCCGGGACAGGCCCTACGAGCAGTACTTC	TRBD1	TRBJ2-7	TRBV4-2	.
CASSVAGTANYGYTF	TGTGCCAGCAGTGTAGCCGGGACAGCAAACTATGGCTACACCTTC	TRBD1	TRBJ1-2	TRBV2	.
CASSSPGTGIYEQYF	TGCGCCAGCAGCTCGCCCGGGACAGGAATCTACGAGCAGTACTTC	TRBD1	TRBJ2-7	TRBV5-1	.
CASGLVLRFVDSSYEQYF	TGTGCTAGTGGTTTGGTCCTTCGTTTCGTCGACAGCTCCTACGAGCAGTACTTC	.	TRBJ2-7	TRBV12-5	.
CASSTGAWHGYTF	TGTGCCAGCAGTACAGGGGCTTGGCATGGCTACACCTTC	TRBD1	TRBJ1-2	TRBV7-9	.
CASSQGPGTNTEAFF	TGCGCCAGCAGCCAAGGGCCGGGAACGAACACTGAAGCTTTCTTT	.	TRBJ1-1	TRBV4-1	.
CASTQERGNEQFF	TGTGCCAGCACCCAGGAGAGAGGAAATGAGCAGTTCTTC	.	TRBJ2-1	TRBV6-1	.
CASSWGGYGYTF	TGTGCCAGTAGTTGGGGCGGCTATGGCTACACCTTC	.	TRBJ1-2	TRBV19	.
CAISESGVLREYF	TGTGCCATCAGTGAGAGTGGGGTACTTAGGGAGTATTTT	.	TRBJ2-3	TRBV10-3	.
CASSPLGFEGQPQHF	TGTGCCAGCAGCCCGCTCGGGTTCGAGGGTCAGCCCCAGCATTTT	.	TRBJ1-5	TRBV7-6	.
CASSAYTDTQYF	TGTGCCAGCAGCGCGTACACAGATACGCAGTATTTT	.	TRBJ2-3	TRBV9	.